The rows below give T cell receptor beta chains drawn from one sample of a study of T-cell memory formation after mild COVID-19. A single record per CDR3 protein comes from TCRdb applying MiXCR to the 5' RACE reads. The sample has around 300,000 distinct CDR3 sequences, approximately 15% seen once. Sequencing input: PBMCs or a T cell subset sorted from them (not recorded which). These receptors were obtained from a man aged 18 to 35 who had mild COVID-19 (a few samples of this study predate the infection). Cell type and time point are not known. Both conserved end residues are part of each CDR3. D genes are given only for firm matches. The size entry is marked missing in some rows and otherwise reads once, few, many or a size class.

>TRBV2|TRBJ1-2|many|14|NA
TGTGCCAGCAGTGTCGTGGGGGGGGCCTATGGCTACACCTTC
CASSVVGGAYGYTF
>TRBV9|TRBJ1-2|NA|15|TRBD1
TGTGCCAGCAGCGTCGGGACAGCTGATAACTATGGCTACACCTTC
CASSVGTADNYGYTF
>TRBV7-9|TRBJ1-1|few|14|NA
TGTGCCAGCAACCCATCGGGTATGAACACTGAAGCTTTCTTT
CASNPSGMNTEAFF
>TRBV7-3|TRBJ2-2|few|16|NA
TGTGCCAGCAGCTTAAATCCAGACTCGAACACCGGGGAGCTGTTTTTT
CASSLNPDSNTGELFF
>TRBV15|TRBJ1-2|few|16|NA
TGTGCCACCAGCTTAGACTCGGACAGCCGAGCCTATGGCTACACCTTC
CATSLDSDSRAYGYTF
>TRBV6-2/TRBV6-3|TRBJ2-1|NA|17|NA
TGTGCCAGCAGTTCTCGGCGGGGGCCCAGCTCCTACAATGAGCAGTTCTTC
CASSSRRGPSSYNEQFF
>TRBV4-1|TRBJ2-4|NA|19|NA
TGCGCCAGCAGCCAAGGAACAGGGTCCCGATATTCGGTCGGAAACATTCAGTACTTC
CASSQGTGSRYSVGNIQYF
>TRBV7-8|TRBJ1-2|few|14|NA
TGTGCCAGCAGCTTAATGGGTGGGTCGTATGGCTACACCTTC
CASSLMGGSYGYTF
>TRBV11-2|TRBJ1-1|NA|13|NA
TGTGCCAGCAGCGCCGACAAGAACACTGAAGCTTTCTTT
CASSADKNTEAFF
>TRBV12-3/TRBV12-4|TRBJ1-2|few|13|TRBD1
TGTGCCAGCAGGTTTACAGGGGGCAATGGCTACACCTTC
CASRFTGGNGYTF
>TRBV28|TRBJ2-3|NA|15|TRBD2
TGTGCCAGCAGTTTTGCGGGGGGGCTCGGAGATACGCAGTATTTT
CASSFAGGLGDTQYF
>TRBV7-3|TRBJ2-5|NA|17|NA
TGTGCCAGCAGCTTAGGGGGTGGCGGGGAAACCCAAGAGACCCAGTACTTC
CASSLGGGGETQETQYF
>TRBV12-3/TRBV12-4|TRBJ1-2|few|14|NA
TGTGCCAGCAGTTTAGTTCAGGCAGACTATGGCTACACCTTC
CASSLVQADYGYTF
>TRBV6-1|TRBJ1-1|many|14|NA
TGTGCCAGCAGTGACCGGGGGGGGGACACTGAAGCTTTCTTT
CASSDRGGDTEAFF
>TRBV4-3|TRBJ1-4|NA|15|TRBD1
TGCGCCAGCAGCTTTAGGACAGGGGGCGCGAGAAAACTGTTTTTT
CASSFRTGGARKLFF
>TRBV27|TRBJ2-7|few|16|NA
TGTGCCAGCAGTCCACACCGGGCAGAAATATCCTACGAGCAGTACTTC
CASSPHRAEISYEQYF
>TRBV12-3/TRBV12-4|TRBJ1-1|NA|11|NA
TGTGCCAGCAGTTTAGCCCGGAGGGCTTTCTTT
CASSLARRAFF
>TRBV6-5|TRBJ1-2|few|16|TRBD1
TGTGCCAGCAGTACCGAGGGGACAGGGCCTAACTATGGCTACACCTTC
CASSTEGTGPNYGYTF
>TRBV12-3/TRBV12-4|TRBJ1-6|few|15|NA
TGTGCCAGCACCTTGGGGTTACAGGGACATTCACCCCTCCACTTT
CASTLGLQGHSPLHF
>TRBV29-1|TRBJ1-2|medium-sized|12|NA
TGCAGCGTTGACGACGGAATGGGTGGCTACACCTTC
CSVDDGMGGYTF
>TRBV7-2|TRBJ2-1|many|12|NA
TGTGCCAGCAGTAAACCTAGTCGCGAGCAGTTCTTC
CASSKPSREQFF
>TRBV30|TRBJ1-3|NA|14|NA
TGTGCCTGGACTCACATGGGGTCTGGAAACACCATATATTTT
CAWTHMGSGNTIYF
>TRBV7-9|TRBJ1-2|NA|14|NA
TGTGCCAGCAGCTTAGTCGTGGAGGGGAATGGCTACACCTTC
CASSLVVEGNGYTF
>TRBV7-9|TRBJ2-1|NA|15|NA
TGTGCCAGCAGCTTAGCGCGGCAGGGTTTCAATGAGCAGTTCTTC
CASSLARQGFNEQFF
>TRBV5-1|TRBJ2-7|many|17|TRBD1
TGCGCCAGCAGCTTGCCAAGCCGGGACAGGGGTAGCTACGAGCAGTACTTC
CASSLPSRDRGSYEQYF